This T cell receptor beta chain was documented in a study of technical replicates of blood from several donors. Germline values: CDR1 GTSNPN, CDR2 SVGIG (reference sequence). There are 16 residues in the CDR3. V shed 3 bases and J 3 bases; nucleotides not matched to a gene: 11. The repertoire was sequenced with immunoSEQ multiplex PCR; TCRdb's copy has only in-frame clones and lacks some. The repertoire has 65,000 to 75,000 clones, around 88% of them found once; the top ten carry 4% to 5.5%. The sequence was obtained from a human donor in good health. Some clones in this sample may be carry-over from other donors' samples. This rearrangement joins TRBV30 to TRBJ1-5; the match to TRBD1 covers 7 bases. The sample taken for sequencing was PBMCs. Written as DNA, the CDR3 is TGTGCCTGGAGGCCCTCCTTGACAGGGTACAATCAGCCCCAGCATTTT. Translation gives CAWRPSLTGYNQPQHF.